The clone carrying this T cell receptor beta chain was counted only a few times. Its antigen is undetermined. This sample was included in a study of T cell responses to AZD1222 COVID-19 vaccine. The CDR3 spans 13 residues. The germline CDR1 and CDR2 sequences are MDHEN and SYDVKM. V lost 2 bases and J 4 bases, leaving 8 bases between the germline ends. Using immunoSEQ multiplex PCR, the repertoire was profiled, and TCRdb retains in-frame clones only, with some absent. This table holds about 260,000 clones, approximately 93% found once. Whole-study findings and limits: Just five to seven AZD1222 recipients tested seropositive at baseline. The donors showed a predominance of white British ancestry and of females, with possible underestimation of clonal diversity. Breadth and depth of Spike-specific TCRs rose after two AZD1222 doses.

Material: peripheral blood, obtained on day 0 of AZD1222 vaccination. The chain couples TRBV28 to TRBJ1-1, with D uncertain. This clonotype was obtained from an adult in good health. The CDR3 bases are TGTGCCAGCAGTTTAGGACGGATCACTGAAGCTTTCTTT. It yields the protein CASSLGRITEAFF.